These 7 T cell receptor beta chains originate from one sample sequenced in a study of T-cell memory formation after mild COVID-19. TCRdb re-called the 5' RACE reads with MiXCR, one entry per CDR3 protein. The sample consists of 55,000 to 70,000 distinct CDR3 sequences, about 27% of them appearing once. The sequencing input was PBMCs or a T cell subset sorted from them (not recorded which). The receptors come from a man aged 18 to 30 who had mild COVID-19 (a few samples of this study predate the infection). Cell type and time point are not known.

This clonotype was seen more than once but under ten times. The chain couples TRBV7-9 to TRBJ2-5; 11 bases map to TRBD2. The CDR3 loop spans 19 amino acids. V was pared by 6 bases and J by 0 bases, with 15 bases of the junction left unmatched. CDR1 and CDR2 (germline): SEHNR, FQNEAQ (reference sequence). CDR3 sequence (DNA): TGTGCCAGCAGTTCGGGTTTTCTGGGACTAGCGGAGAACCAAGAGACCCAGTACTTC. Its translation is CASSSGFLGLAENQETQYF.

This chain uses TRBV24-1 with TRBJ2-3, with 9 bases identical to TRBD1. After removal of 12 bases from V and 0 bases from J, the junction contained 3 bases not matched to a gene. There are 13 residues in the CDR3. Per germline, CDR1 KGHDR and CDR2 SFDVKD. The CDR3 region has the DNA TGTGCCGCCGGGACAGGGAGCACAGATACGCAGTATTTT. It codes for CAAGTGSTDTQYF.

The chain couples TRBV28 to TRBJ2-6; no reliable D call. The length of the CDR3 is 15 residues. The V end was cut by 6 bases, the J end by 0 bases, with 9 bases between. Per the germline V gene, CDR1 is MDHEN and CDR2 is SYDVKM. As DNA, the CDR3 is TGTGCCAGCAGATTCACGGTCTCTGGGGCCAACGTCCTGACTTTC. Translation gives CASRFTVSGANVLTF.

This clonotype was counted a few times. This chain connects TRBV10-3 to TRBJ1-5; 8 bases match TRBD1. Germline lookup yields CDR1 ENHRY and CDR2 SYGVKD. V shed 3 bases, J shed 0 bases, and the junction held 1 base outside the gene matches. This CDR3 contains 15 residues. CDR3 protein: CAISEGQGSNQPQHF. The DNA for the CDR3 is TGTGCCATCAGTGAAGGACAGGGTAGCAATCAGCCCCAGCATTTT.

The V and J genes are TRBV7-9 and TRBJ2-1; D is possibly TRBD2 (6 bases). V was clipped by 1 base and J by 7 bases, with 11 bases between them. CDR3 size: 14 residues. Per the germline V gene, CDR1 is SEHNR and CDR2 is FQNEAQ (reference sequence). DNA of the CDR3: TGTGCCAGCAGCTTAGGGGGGGAGTTGAATGAGCAGTTCTTC. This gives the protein CASSLGGELNEQFF.

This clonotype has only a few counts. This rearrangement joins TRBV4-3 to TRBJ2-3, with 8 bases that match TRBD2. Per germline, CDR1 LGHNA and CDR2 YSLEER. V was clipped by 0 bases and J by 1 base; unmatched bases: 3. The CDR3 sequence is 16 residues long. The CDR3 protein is CASSQDRGGRTDTQYF. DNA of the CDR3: TGCGCCAGCAGCCAAGATCGGGGGGGGCGCACAGATACGCAGTATTTT.

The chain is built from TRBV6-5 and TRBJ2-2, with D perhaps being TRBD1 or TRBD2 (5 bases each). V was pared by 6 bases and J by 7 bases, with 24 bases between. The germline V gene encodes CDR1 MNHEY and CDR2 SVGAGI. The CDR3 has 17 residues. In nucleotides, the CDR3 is TGTGCCAGCAGCCCCTGGGACGATCTCCCTCGAGACGGGGAGCTGTTTTTT. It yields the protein CASSPWDDLPRDGELFF.